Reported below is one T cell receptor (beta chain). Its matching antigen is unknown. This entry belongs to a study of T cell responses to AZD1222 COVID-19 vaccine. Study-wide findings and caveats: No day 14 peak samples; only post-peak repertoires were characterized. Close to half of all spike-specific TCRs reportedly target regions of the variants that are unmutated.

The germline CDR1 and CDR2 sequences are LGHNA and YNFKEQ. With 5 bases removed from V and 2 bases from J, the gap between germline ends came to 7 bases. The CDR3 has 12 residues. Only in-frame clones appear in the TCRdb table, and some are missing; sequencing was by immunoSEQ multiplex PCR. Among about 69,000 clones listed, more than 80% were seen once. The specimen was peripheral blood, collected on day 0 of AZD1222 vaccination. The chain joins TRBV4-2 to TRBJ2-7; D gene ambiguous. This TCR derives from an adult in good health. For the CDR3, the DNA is TGTGCCAGCAGCTTCTCCACCTACGAGCAGTACTTC. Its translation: CASSFSTYEQYF.